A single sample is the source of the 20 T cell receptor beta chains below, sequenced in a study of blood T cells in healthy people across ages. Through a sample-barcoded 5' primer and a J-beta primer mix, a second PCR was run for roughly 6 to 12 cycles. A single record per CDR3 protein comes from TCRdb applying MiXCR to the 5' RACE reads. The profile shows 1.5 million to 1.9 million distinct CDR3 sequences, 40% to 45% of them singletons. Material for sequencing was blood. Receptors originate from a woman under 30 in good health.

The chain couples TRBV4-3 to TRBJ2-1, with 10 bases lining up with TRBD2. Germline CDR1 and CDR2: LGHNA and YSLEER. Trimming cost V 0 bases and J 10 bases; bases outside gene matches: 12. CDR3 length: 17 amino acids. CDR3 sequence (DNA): TGCGCCAGCAGCCAAGATCTTCGGGGAACTAGCGGGGACGAGCAGTTCTTC. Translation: CASSQDLRGTSGDEQFF.

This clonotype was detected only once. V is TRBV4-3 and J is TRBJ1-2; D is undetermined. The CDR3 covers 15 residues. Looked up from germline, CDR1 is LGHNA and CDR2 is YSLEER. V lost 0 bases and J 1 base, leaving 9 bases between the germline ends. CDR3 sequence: CASSQDSVGNYGYTF. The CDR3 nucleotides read TGCGCCAGCAGCCAAGATAGTGTCGGTAACTATGGCTACACCTTC.

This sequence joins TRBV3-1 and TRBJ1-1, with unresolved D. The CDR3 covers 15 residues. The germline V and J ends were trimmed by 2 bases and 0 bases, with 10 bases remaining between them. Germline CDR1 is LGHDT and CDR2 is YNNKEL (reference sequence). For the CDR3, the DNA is TGTGCCAGCAGCCAATGGGCAGGCTTGAACACTGAAGCTTTCTTT. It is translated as CASSQWAGLNTEAFF. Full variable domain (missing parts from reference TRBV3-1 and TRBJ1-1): DTAVSQTPKYLVTQMGNDKSIKCEQNLGHDTMYWYKQDSKKFLKIMFSYNNKELIINETVPNRFSPKSPDKAHLNLHINSLELGDSAVYFCASSQWAGLNTEAFFGQGTRLTVV.

CDR3 nucleotide sequence: TGTGCCAGCAGTTACGGACAGTATGGCTACACCTTC. Amino acids: CASSYGQYGYTF. The V gene is TRBV6-2 or TRBV6-3, the J gene TRBJ1-2; weak D call: TRBD1 (6 bases). Trimming took 2 bases from V and 5 from J, leaving 6 bases between them. This CDR3 is built from 12 residues. Germline assignment: CDR1 MNHEY and CDR2 SVGEGT.

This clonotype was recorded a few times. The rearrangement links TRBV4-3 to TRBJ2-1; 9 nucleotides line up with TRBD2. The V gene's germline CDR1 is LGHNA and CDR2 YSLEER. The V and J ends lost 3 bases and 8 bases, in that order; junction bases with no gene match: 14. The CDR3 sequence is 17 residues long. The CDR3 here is CASSHTARLADTDEQFF. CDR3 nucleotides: TGCGCCAGCAGCCACACCGCGAGACTAGCGGATACGGATGAGCAGTTCTTC.

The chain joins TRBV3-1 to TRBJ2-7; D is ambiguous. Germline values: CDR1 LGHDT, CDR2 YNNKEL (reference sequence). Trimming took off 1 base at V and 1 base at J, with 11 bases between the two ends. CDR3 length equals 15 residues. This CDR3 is CASSQGATRSYEQYF. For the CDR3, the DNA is TGTGCCAGCAGCCAAGGGGCCACCAGGTCCTACGAGCAGTACTTC.

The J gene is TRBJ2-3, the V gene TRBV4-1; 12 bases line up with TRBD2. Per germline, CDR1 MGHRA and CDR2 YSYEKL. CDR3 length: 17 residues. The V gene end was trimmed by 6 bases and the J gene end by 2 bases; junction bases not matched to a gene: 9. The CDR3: CASRASLAGGDTDTQYF. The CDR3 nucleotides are TGCGCCAGCAGAGCATCCCTAGCGGGGGGGGACACAGATACGCAGTATTTT.

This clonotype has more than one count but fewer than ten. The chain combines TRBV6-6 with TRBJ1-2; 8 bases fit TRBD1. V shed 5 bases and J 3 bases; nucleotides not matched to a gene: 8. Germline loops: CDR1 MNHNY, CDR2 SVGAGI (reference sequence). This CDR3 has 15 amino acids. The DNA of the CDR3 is TGTGCCAGCAGTCCCTCCATGACAGGGGACTATGGCTACACCTTC. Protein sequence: CASSPSMTGDYGYTF.

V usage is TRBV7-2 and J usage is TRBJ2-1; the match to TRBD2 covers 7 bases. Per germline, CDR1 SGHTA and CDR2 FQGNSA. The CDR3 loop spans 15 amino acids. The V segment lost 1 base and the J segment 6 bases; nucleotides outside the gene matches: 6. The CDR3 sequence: CASSLDGLVSNEQFF. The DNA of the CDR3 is TGTGCCAGCAGCTTAGACGGACTAGTTTCCAATGAGCAGTTCTTC.

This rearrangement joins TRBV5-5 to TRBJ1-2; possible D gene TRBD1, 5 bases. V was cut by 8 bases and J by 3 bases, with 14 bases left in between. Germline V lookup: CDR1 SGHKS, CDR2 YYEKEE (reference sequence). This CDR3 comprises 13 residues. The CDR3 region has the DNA TGTGCCAGTTTTTCCGGGACTGACTATGGCTACACCTTC. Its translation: CASFSGTDYGYTF.

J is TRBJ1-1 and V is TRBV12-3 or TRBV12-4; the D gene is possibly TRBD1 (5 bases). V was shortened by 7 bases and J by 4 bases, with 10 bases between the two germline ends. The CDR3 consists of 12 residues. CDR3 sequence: CASTLQGTEAFF. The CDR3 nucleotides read TGTGCCAGCACCTTGCAGGGCACTGAAGCTTTCTTT.

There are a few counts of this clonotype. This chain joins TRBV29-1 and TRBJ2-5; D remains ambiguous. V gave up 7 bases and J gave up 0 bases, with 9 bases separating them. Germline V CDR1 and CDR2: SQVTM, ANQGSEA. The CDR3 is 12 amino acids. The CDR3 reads CSALEYQETQYF. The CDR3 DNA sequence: TGCAGCGCCTTAGAGTACCAAGAGACCCAGTACTTC.

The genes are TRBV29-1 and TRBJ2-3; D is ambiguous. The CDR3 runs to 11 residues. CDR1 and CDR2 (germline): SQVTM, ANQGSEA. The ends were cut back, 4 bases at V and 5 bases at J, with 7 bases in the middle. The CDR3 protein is CSVAVVDTQYF. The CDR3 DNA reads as TGCAGCGTTGCCGTCGTAGATACGCAGTATTTT.

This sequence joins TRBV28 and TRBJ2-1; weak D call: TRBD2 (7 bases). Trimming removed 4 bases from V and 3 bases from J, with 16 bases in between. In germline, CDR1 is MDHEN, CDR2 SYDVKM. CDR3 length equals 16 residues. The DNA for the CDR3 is TGTGCCAGCAGTTCCACCTTGAGGGGGGGCTACAATGAGCAGTTCTTC. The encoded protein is CASSSTLRGGYNEQFF.

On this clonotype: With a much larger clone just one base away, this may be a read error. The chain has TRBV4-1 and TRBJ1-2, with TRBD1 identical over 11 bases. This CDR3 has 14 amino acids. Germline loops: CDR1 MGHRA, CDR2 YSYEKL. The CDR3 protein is CTSSRTGGADGYTF. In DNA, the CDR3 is TGCACCAGCAGCCGGACAGGGGGCGCGGATGGCTACACCTTC.

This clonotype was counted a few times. DNA of the CDR3: TGCAGTGCTAGAGATTTAGCGGGGGTCAATGAGCAGTTCTTC. Its translation is CSARDLAGVNEQFF. This chain uses TRBV20-1 with TRBJ2-1; 9 bases are shared with TRBD2. The CDR3 extends over 14 amino acids. V lost 0 bases and J lost 6; bases outside the gene matches: 3. Per germline, CDR1 DFQATT and CDR2 SNEGSKA (reference sequence).

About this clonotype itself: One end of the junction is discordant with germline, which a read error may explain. In DNA form, the CDR3 reads TGTGACAGCAGGCAAGGACGGAGACTAAACACCGGGGAGCTGTTTTTT. It specifies CDSRQGRRLNTGELFF. The rearrangement links TRBV3-1 to TRBJ2-2; maybe TRBD2 (5 bases). The germline V gene encodes CDR1 LGHDT and CDR2 YNNKEL (reference sequence). The CDR3 runs 16 residues.

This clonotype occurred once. DNA of the CDR3: TGTGCCATCAGTGAGTCCAAGGGGGACGAGCAGTACTTC. This translates into CAISESKGDEQYF. This chain connects TRBV10-3 to TRBJ2-5; maybe TRBD1 (6 bases). The J call could be wrong; TRBJ2-7 is a better fit for the DNA end. Per the germline V gene, CDR1 is ENHRY and CDR2 is SYGVKD. This CDR3 is built from 13 residues.

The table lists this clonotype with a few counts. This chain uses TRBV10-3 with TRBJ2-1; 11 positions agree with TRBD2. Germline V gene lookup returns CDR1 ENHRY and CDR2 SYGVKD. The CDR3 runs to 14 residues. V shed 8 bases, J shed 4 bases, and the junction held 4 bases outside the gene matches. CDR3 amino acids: CAIQGTSGYNEQFF. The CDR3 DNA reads TGTGCCATCCAGGGGACTAGCGGATACAATGAGCAGTTCTTC.

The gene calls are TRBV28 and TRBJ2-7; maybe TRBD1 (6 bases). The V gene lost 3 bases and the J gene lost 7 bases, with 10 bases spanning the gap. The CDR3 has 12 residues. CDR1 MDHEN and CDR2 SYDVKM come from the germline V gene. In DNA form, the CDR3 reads TGTGCCAGCAGTTTTTCAGGGGTTGAGCAGTACTTC. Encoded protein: CASSFSGVEQYF.